The source of this T cell receptor beta chain is a study of CD8 T cells in ankylosing spondylitis. Study-level findings and limits: Earlier studies detected some motif variants in reactive arthritis synovial fluid and blood. There was reportedly significant enrichment of clones that were disease-linked in matched ankylosing spondylitis synovial fluid. Disease-linked clones bore a CD8+ phenotype, appearing relatively rarely in peripheral blood. Ankylosing spondylitis blood seemed to carry a telltale TCR beta motif made of roughly 8 highly homologous variants.

This clonotype was observed a few times. Its antigen is undetermined. The ends lost 2 bases at V and 8 bases at J; junction bases unmatched: 11. The CDR3 length is 16 residues. Germline V gives CDR1 KGHDR, CDR2 SFDVKD. By quantitative 5'-RACE with molecular barcodes, the TCR beta libraries were made. TCRdb reprocessed the 5' RACE reads via MiXCR and lists one record per CDR3 protein. Here the sample spans approximately 540,000 distinct CDR3 sequences, roughly 13% being singletons. This clonotype was obtained from a male donor with ankylosing spondylitis. The rearrangement links TRBV24-1 to TRBJ2-1; 7 positions agree with TRBD2. The sequencing input was blood, either unsorted or a sorted T cell fraction (not recorded which). CDR3: CATSDWSAGASHEQFF. The DNA of the CDR3 is TGTGCCACCAGTGATTGGTCGGCGGGAGCGTCACATGAGCAGTTCTTC.